This T cell receptor beta chain appears in the sequencing data of a study of blood T cell repertoires in COVID-19. The ends lost 0 bases at V and 4 bases at J; junction bases unmatched: 6. CDR1 MDHEN and CDR2 SYDVKM come from the germline V gene. The CDR3 length is 16 residues. Only in-frame clones appear in the TCRdb table, and some are missing; sequencing was by immunoSEQ multiplex PCR. Among 250,000 to 300,000 clones listed, roughly 90% were seen once. The V gene is TRBV28, the J gene TRBJ1-5, with 7 bases matching TRBD1. Source material: peripheral blood. This TCR was recovered from a woman aged 25 to 39 with COVID-19, enrolled during active disease. CDR3 nucleotide sequence: TGTGCCAGCAGTTTATGGACAGGGATGGGTAATCAGCCCCAGCATTTT. It yields the protein CASSLWTGMGNQPQHF.